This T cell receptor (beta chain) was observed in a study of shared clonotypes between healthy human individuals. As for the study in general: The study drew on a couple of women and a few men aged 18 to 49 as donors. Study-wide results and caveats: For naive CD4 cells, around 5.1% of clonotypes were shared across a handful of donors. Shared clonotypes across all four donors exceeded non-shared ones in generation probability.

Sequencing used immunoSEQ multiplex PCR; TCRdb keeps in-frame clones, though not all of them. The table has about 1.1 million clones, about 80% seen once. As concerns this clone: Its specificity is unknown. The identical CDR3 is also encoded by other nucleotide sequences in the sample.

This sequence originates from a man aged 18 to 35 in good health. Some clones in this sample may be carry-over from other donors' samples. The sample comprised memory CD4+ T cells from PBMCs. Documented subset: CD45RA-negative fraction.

The CDR3 loop reads CASSFSRGGEKLFF. CDR3 DNA: TGTGCCAGCAGTTTCTCACGGGGGGGTGAAAAACTGTTTTTT. V is TRBV28 and J is TRBJ1-4; maybe TRBD1 (5 bases). Between the trimmed V and J ends, which lost 3 bases and 7 bases, there was a span of 12 bases. Germline CDR1 MDHEN, CDR2 SYDVKM. CDR3 length: 14 residues.